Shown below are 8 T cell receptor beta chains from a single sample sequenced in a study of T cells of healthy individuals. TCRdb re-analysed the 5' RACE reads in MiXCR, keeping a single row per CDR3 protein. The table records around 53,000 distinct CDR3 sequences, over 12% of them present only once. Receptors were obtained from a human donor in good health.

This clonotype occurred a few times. DNA for the CDR3: TGTGCCAGCAGCCTGCCCCCCCGCACAGATACGCAGTATTTT. Amino acid sequence: CASSLPPRTDTQYF. J is TRBJ2-3 and V is TRBV7-2; no clear D. The germline V and J ends were trimmed by 5 bases and 1 base, with 10 bases remaining between them. Germline values: CDR1 SGHTA, CDR2 FQGNSA. This CDR3 comprises 14 residues.

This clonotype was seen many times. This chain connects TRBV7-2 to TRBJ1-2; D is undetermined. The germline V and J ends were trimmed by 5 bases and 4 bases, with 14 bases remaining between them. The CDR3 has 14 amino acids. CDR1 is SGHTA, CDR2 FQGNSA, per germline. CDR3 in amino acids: CASSPYRSAYGYTF. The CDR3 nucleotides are TGTGCCAGCAGCCCCTACAGATCCGCCTATGGCTACACCTTC. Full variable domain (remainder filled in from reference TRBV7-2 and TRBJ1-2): GAGVSQSPSNKVTEKGKDVELRCDPISGHTALYWYRQSLGQGLEFLIYFQGNSAPDKSGLPSDRFSAERTGGSVSTLTIQRTQQEDSAVYLCASSPYRSAYGYTFGSGTRLTVV.

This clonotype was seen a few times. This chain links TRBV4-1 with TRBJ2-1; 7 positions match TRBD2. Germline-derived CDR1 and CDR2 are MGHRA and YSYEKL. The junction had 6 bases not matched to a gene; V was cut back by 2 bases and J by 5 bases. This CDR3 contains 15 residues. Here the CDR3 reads CASSQWAGVNNEQFF. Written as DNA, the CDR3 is TGCGCCAGCAGCCAATGGGCGGGAGTGAACAATGAGCAGTTCTTC.

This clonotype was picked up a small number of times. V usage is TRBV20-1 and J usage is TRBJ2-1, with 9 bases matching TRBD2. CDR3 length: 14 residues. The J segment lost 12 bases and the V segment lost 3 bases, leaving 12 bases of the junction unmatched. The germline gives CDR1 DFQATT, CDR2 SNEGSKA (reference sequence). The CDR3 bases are TGCAGTGCTAGCTTGGCTAGCGGGGCAGTTGTGCAGTTCTTC. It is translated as CSASLASGAVVQFF.

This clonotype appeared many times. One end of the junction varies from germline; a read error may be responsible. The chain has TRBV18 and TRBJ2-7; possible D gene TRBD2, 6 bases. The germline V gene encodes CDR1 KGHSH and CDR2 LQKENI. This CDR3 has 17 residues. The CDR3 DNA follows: TGTGCCAGCTCATCACCTAACTATGGGACGGGGGACTACGAGCAGTACTTC. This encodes CASSSPNYGTGDYEQYF.

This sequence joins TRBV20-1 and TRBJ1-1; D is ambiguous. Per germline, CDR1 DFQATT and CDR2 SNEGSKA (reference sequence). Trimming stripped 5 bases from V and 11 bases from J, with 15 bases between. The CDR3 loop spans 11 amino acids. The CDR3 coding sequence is TGCAGTGCTGACGGCCTGCACTTGGCTTTCTTT. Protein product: CSADGLHLAFF.

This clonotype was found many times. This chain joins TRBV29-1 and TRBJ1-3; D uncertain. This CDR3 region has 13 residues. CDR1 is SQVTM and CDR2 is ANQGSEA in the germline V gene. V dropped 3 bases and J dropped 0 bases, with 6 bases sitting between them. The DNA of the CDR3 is TGCAGCGTTGACCTGGACTCTGGAAACACCATATATTTT. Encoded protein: CSVDLDSGNTIYF.

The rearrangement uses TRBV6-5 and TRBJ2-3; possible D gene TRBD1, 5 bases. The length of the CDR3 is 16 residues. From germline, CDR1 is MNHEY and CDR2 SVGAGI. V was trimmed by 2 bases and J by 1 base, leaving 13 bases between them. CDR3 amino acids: CASSYIPIRGTDTQYF. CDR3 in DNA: TGTGCCAGCAGTTACATCCCTATCAGGGGCACAGATACGCAGTATTTT.